Below are 27 T cell receptor beta chains sequenced from a single sample in a study of cytotoxic CD8 clonotypes in ibrutinib-treated CLL. Generated by immunoSEQ multiplex PCR, the TCRdb table keeps only in-frame clones and is missing some. The sample has some 200,000 clones; about three quarters are singletons. The source material was PBMCs, sampled after 12 months of ibrutinib treatment. Source of these receptors: a human donor with chronic lymphocytic leukemia.

The V call is TRBV6-5, the J call TRBJ1-1, with 8 bases lining up with TRBD1. The V gene's germline CDR1 is MNHEY and CDR2 SVGAGI. The V and J ends lost 8 bases and 1 base, in that order; junction bases with no gene match: 9. The CDR3 runs to 15 residues. The CDR3 DNA is TGTGCCAGCCATAATACCGGGACAGGGAACACTGAAGCTTTCTTT. It specifies CASHNTGTGNTEAFF.

The J gene is TRBJ1-5, the V gene TRBV30; TRBD1 matches at 9 bases. The V gene end was trimmed by 2 bases and the J gene end by 7 bases; junction bases not matched to a gene: 6. The germline V gene has CDR1 GTSNPN and CDR2 SVGIG (reference sequence). CDR3 size: 14 residues. The CDR3 protein is CAWSMKTGGQPQHF. The CDR3 nucleotides are TGTGCCTGGAGTATGAAGACAGGGGGACAGCCCCAGCATTTT.

The chain carries TRBV6-5 and TRBJ1-1; TRBD1 agrees at 7 bases. Germline assignment: CDR1 MNHEY and CDR2 SVGAGI. V dropped 2 bases and J dropped 8; count of bases not matched to a gene: 11. This CDR3 is built from 15 residues. CDR3 bases: TGTGCCAGCAGTTACACGGGACAGCAAAAGTACGAAGCTTTCTTT. Protein: CASSYTGQQKYEAFF.

This chain joins TRBV7-2 and TRBJ2-7, with 9 bases aligning to TRBD2. The CDR3 has 15 residues. V lost 5 bases to trimming and J lost 5 bases; unmatched junction nucleotides: 10. Germline values: CDR1 SGHTA, CDR2 FQGNSA. The CDR3 region is CASSPSRGGIDEQYF. The CDR3 nucleotides are TGTGCCAGCAGCCCTTCGCGGGGGGGCATCGACGAGCAGTACTTC.

The rearrangement joins TRBV2 to TRBJ1-2; D call uncertain. The germline CDR1 and CDR2 sequences are SNHLY and FYNNEI. The CDR3 extends over 11 amino acids. Trimming shortened V by 5 bases and J by 8 bases, and 9 bases separated the two germline ends. DNA for the CDR3: TGTGCCAGCAGTACGGATGGCGGCTACACCTTC. This translates into CASSTDGGYTF.

The V gene is TRBV11-1, the J gene TRBJ2-7, with TRBD2 identical over 7 bases. CDR3 length: 15 amino acids. Germline V lookup: CDR1 SGHAT, CDR2 FQDESV (reference sequence). J lost 3 bases, V lost 3 bases, and 8 bases had no gene match. DNA of the CDR3: TGTGCCAGCAGCTTCCAGGGCGGGGGTCTCTACGAGCAGTACTTC. It yields the protein CASSFQGGGLYEQYF. The variable domain in full, completed from reference TRBV11-1 and TRBJ2-7, reads EAEVAQSPRYKITEKSQAVAFWCDPISGHATLYWYRQILGQGPELLVQFQDESVVDDSQLPKDRFSAERLKGVDSTLKIQPAELGDSAMYLCASSFQGGGLYEQYFGPGTRLTVT.

This chain connects TRBV9 to TRBJ1-2; TRBD1 is a possible D gene (5 bases). V lost 0 bases and J lost 8, with 14 bases in between. The CDR3 runs to 14 residues. The germline V gene encodes CDR1 SGDLS and CDR2 YYNGEE. DNA of the CDR3: TGTGCCAGCAGCGTAGCTCAGGCAGGGTTGGGCTACACCTTC. Translated, it gives CASSVAQAGLGYTF.

The chain joins TRBV4-3 to TRBJ1-2; TRBD1 aligns across 9 bases. The trim removed 3 bases at V and 4 bases at J, leaving 6 bases unmatched. CDR3 length equals 15 residues. Per the germline V gene, CDR1 is LGHNA and CDR2 is YSLEER. CDR3 nucleotides: TGCGCCAGCAGCCAGACAGGACAGGGGAGCTATGGCTACACCTTC. Protein: CASSQTGQGSYGYTF.

The chain joins TRBV4-1 to TRBJ2-1, with D possibly matching TRBD2 (5 bases). Trimming removed 0 bases from V and 3 bases from J, with 9 bases in between. CDR1 is MGHRA, CDR2 YSYEKL, per germline. The CDR3 totals 15 residues. The CDR3 DNA follows: TGCGCCAGCAGCCAAGATATGAGGGACTACAATGAGCAGTTCTTC. Amino acid sequence: CASSQDMRDYNEQFF.

J is TRBJ1-4 and V is TRBV7-9; 8 positions match TRBD1. Germline loops: CDR1 SEHNR, CDR2 FQNEAQ (reference sequence). The CDR3 is 17 amino acids. V lost 7 bases and J lost 2; bases outside the gene matches: 12. The CDR3: CASTTMTGARTNEKLFF. Written as DNA, the CDR3 is TGTGCCAGCACCACAATGACAGGGGCCAGGACTAATGAAAAACTGTTTTTT.

The CDR3 coding sequence is TGTGCCAGCACCCGCCAGGTGAGGGGTCACTATGGCTACACCTTC. As protein: CASTRQVRGHYGYTF. The V and J genes are TRBV2 and TRBJ1-2; D is possibly TRBD1 (5 bases). CDR1 is SNHLY and CDR2 is FYNNEI in the germline V gene. The CDR3 spans 15 residues. V lost 7 bases, J lost 3 bases, and 18 bases lay in between.

V gene TRBV11-2 combines with J gene TRBJ1-2, with a weak D call TRBD1 (5 bases). Per the germline V gene, CDR1 is SGHAT and CDR2 is FQNNGV. Trimming cost V 5 bases and J 3 bases, with 13 bases left between them. This CDR3 is 14 amino acids long. The CDR3 DNA is TGTGCCAGCAGCCTCCGCGGGGGATACTATGGCTACACCTTC. Amino acids: CASSLRGGYYGYTF.

This chain connects TRBV29-1 to TRBJ1-5; TRBD1 agrees at 7 bases. This CDR3 has 13 amino acids. V trimming: 4 bases; J trimming: 4 bases; junction bases outside the gene matches: 4. The germline gives CDR1 SQVTM, CDR2 ANQGSEA. In nucleotides, the CDR3 is TGCAGCGTTGGGGGCAGGGGGAATCAGCCCCAGCATTTT. Its protein is CSVGGRGNQPQHF.

The rearrangement links TRBV13 to TRBJ2-1, with 11 bases that match TRBD2. CDR1 is PRHDT, CDR2 FYEKMQ, per germline (reference sequence). V dropped 2 bases and J dropped 1; count of bases not matched to a gene: 7. There are 18 residues in the CDR3. This CDR3 is CASSLSFSGRASYNEQFF. CDR3 in DNA: TGTGCCAGCAGCTTATCTTTTAGCGGGAGGGCGTCCTACAATGAGCAGTTCTTC.

The rearrangement links TRBV9 to TRBJ2-7; D gene uncertain. Per the germline V gene, CDR1 is SGDLS and CDR2 is YYNGEE. This CDR3 has 13 residues. Trimming cost V 0 bases and J 5 bases, with 9 bases left between them. CDR3 residues: CASSVDGRDEQYF. CDR3 nucleotide sequence: TGTGCCAGCAGCGTAGACGGAAGGGACGAGCAGTACTTC.

The chain couples TRBV10-2 to TRBJ1-5; 9 bases align to TRBD1. Germline V lookup: CDR1 WSHSY, CDR2 SAAADI. J was trimmed by 5 bases and V by 5 bases; bases with no gene match: 4. The CDR3 runs 14 residues. DNA for the CDR3: TGCGCCAGCAGTACCAACAGGGGGCATCAGCCCCAGCATTTT. Its protein is CASSTNRGHQPQHF.

This chain uses TRBV28 with TRBJ2-5; D remains ambiguous. The CDR3 length is 13 residues. Germline CDR1 reads MDHEN; CDR2 reads SYDVKM. V lost 7 bases to trimming and J lost 5 bases, with 14 bases between them. The CDR3: CASMYSLRETQYF. The CDR3 DNA sequence: TGTGCCAGCATGTATAGCCTTAGGGAGACCCAGTACTTC.

The V and J genes are TRBV7-3 and TRBJ2-1; TRBD2 agrees at 11 bases. Trimming at V came to 1 base and at J to 8 bases, leaving 4 bases not matched to a gene. Germline CDR1 is SGHTA and CDR2 is FQGTGA. This CDR3 is 15 amino acids long. The CDR3 nucleotides are TGTGCCAGCAGCTTAAATAGCGGGAGGGCTGATGAGCAGTTCTTC. This translates into CASSLNSGRADEQFF.

The chain joins TRBV2 to TRBJ1-5; 8 nucleotides align to TRBD1. V was pared by 5 bases and J by 1 base, with 4 bases of the junction left unmatched. The CDR3 has 15 amino acids. Looked up from germline, CDR1 is SNHLY and CDR2 is FYNNEI. The CDR3 DNA follows: TGTGCCAGCAGTCTGGACAGGGCGAGCAATCAGCCCCAGCATTTT. Translation: CASSLDRASNQPQHF.

Only one count was recorded for this clone. The chain employs TRBV30 and TRBJ2-1; 9 nucleotides match TRBD1. CDR3 size: 12 residues. In germline, CDR1 is GTSNPN, CDR2 SVGIG (reference sequence). The J segment lost 3 bases and the V segment lost 8 bases, leaving 2 bases of the junction unmatched. In DNA, the CDR3 is TGTGCCGGGGACAGGGTCTACAATGAGCAGTTCTTC. This sequence encodes CAGDRVYNEQFF.

This chain uses TRBV7-2 with TRBJ2-6, with 10 bases that match TRBD1. Germline-derived CDR1 and CDR2 are SGHTA and FQGNSA. CDR3 size: 19 residues. V shed 0 bases and J 2 bases; nucleotides not matched to a gene: 7. CDR3 nucleotides: TGTGCCAGCAGCTTAGCGACAGGGGGCACGTTGACTGGGGCCAACGTCCTGACTTTC. Its protein is CASSLATGGTLTGANVLTF.

This clone was detected only once. The genes are TRBV5-6 and TRBJ1-2; D gene uncertain. Germline loops: CDR1 SGHDT, CDR2 YYEEEE. V was cut by 0 bases and J by 6 bases, with 9 bases left in between. The CDR3 runs 13 residues. The CDR3 DNA follows: TGTGCCAGCAGCTTGGTTCAGCCGGATGGCTACACCTTC. Its translation is CASSLVQPDGYTF.

The chain has TRBV11-2 and TRBJ1-4; D unresolved. Per the germline V gene, CDR1 is SGHAT and CDR2 is FQNNGV. The CDR3 extends over 14 amino acids. The germline V and J ends were trimmed by 1 base and 8 bases, with 11 bases remaining between them. CDR3 coding DNA: TGTGCCAGCAGCTTAGGGGAGGCGGGCGAAAAACTGTTTTTT. This codes for CASSLGEAGEKLFF.

This chain links TRBV5-1 with TRBJ2-5; no definite D call. The CDR3 has 12 residues. Germline V CDR1 and CDR2: SGHRS, YFSETQ. V was shortened by 4 bases and J by 1 base, with 5 bases between the two germline ends. DNA of the CDR3: TGCGCCAGCAGCATCAGCCAAGAGACCCAGTACTTC. It is translated as CASSISQETQYF.

The rearrangement uses TRBV5-1 and TRBJ2-3; 9 bases line up with TRBD1. Germline-derived CDR1 and CDR2 are SGHRS and YFSETQ. V lost 4 bases, J lost 1 base, and 7 bases stayed unmatched. The length of the CDR3 is 16 residues. CDR3 DNA sequence: TGCGCCAGCAGCACGGGACAGGGTGGGGGCACAGATACGCAGTATTTT. Translating it yields CASSTGQGGGTDTQYF.

This clone was found once. The rearrangement joins TRBV5-4 to TRBJ1-2; D uncertain. Trimming took 2 bases from V and 1 from J, leaving 6 bases between them. Germline V gene sequence: CDR1 SGHNT, CDR2 YYREEE (reference sequence). This CDR3 has 13 residues. Written as DNA, the CDR3 is TGTGCCAGCAGCTTAAGACATAACTATGGCTACACCTTC. Its protein product is CASSLRHNYGYTF.

V is TRBV29-1 and J is TRBJ1-2; D call uncertain. The V end lost 8 bases, the J end lost 5 bases, and 15 bases lay between the germline ends. Germline V gives CDR1 SQVTM, CDR2 ANQGSEA. The CDR3 runs 12 residues. Written as DNA, the CDR3 is TGCAGCCCCGTCCCGAGCAATTATGGCTACACCTTC. It translates to CSPVPSNYGYTF. The entire variable domain, with the rest obtained from reference TRBV29-1 and TRBJ1-2, is as follows: SAVISQKPSRDICQRGTSLTIQCQVDSQVTMMFWYRQQPGQSLTLIATANQGSEATYESGFVIDKFPISRPNLTFSTLTVSNMSPEDSSIYLCSPVPSNYGYTFGSGTRLTVV.